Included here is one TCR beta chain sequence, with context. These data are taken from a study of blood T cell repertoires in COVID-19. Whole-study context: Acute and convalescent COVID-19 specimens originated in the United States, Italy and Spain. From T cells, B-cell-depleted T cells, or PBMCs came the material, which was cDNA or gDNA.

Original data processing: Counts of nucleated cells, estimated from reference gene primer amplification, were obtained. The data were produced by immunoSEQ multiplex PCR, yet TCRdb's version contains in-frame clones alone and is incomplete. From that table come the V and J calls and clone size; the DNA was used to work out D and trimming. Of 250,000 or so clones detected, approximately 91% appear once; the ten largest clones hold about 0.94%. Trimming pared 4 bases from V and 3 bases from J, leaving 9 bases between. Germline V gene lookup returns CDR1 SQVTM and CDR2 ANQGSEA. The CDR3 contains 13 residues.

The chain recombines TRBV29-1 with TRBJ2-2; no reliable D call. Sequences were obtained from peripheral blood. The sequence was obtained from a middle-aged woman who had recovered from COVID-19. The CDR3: CSVGLLDTGELFF. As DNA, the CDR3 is TGCAGCGTTGGTCTTCTTGACACCGGGGAGCTGTTTTTT.